This TCR beta chain originates from a study of cytomegalovirus exposure and HLA in healthy donors. A note on this clone: Its antigen is not known.

Study findings and constraints: Most TCR beta V segments were productive about 87% or about 30% of the time in an earlier analysis.

Trimming at V came to 4 bases and at J to 4 bases, leaving 13 bases not matched to a gene. This CDR3 region has 16 residues. Per the germline V gene, CDR1 is SGDLS and CDR2 is YYNGEE. The PCR contained 60 Vbeta and 13 Jbeta primers. Repertoires were generated with immunoSEQ multiplex PCR, while TCRdb's copy carries only in-frame clones and drops some. Of some 160,000 clones listed, 77% are singletons. This receptor was taken from a man in his fifties or sixties in good health and CMV-seropositive. The chain joins TRBV9 to TRBJ2-7; 8 nucleotides match TRBD1. Specimen: PBMCs. This CDR3 reads CASSFHRQGAWYEQYF. In nucleotides, the CDR3 is TGTGCCAGCAGCTTCCATCGGCAGGGGGCTTGGTACGAGCAGTACTTC.